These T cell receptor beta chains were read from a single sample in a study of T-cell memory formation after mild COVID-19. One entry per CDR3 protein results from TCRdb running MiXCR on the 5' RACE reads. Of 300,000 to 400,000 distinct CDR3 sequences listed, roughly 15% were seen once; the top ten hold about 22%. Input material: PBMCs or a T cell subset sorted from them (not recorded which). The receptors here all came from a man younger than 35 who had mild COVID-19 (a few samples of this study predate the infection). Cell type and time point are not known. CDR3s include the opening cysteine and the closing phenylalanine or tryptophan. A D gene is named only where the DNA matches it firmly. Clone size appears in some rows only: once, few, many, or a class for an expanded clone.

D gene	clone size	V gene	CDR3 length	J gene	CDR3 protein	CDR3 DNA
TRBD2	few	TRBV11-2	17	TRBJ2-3	CASSRTTLAGGTDTQYF	TGTGCCAGCAGCCGTACGACCTTGGCGGGGGGCACAGATACGCAGTATTTT
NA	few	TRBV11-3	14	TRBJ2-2	CASSFEQGTGELFF	TGTGCCAGCAGCTTCGAACAGGGTACCGGGGAGCTGTTTTTT
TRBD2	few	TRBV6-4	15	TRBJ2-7	CASPIAGGDIYEQYF	TGTGCCAGCCCCATAGCGGGGGGCGATATCTACGAGCAGTACTTC
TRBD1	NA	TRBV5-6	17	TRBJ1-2	CASSSFVRGQRSYGYTF	TGTGCCAGCAGCTCGTTCGTGCGGGGACAGAGAAGCTATGGCTACACCTTC
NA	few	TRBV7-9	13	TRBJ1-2	CASSSQNNYGYTF	TGTGCCAGCAGCTCGCAGAACAACTATGGCTACACCTTC
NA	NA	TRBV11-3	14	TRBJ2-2	CASSPGWVTGELFF	TGTGCCAGCAGCCCGGGGTGGGTTACCGGGGAGCTGTTTTTT
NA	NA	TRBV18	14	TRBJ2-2	CASSLQAAPGELFF	TGTGCCAGCTCACTGCAGGCAGCCCCCGGGGAGCTGTTTTTT
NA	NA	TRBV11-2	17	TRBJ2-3	CASSFQGGQYPPDTQYF	TGTGCCAGCAGCTTCCAGGGGGGACAGTATCCACCAGATACGCAGTATTTT
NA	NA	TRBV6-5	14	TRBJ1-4	CASSYAGWGEKLFF	TGTGCCAGCAGTTACGCAGGGTGGGGTGAAAAACTGTTTTTT
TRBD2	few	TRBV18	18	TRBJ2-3	CASSSTSGGLSSTDTQYF	TGTGCCAGCTCATCAACTAGCGGGGGACTATCTAGCACAGATACGCAGTATTTT
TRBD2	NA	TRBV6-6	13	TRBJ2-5	CASNTREGETQYF	TGTGCCAGCAACACCCGGGAGGGAGAGACCCAGTACTTC
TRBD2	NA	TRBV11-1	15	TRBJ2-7	CASSFVAGGSYEQYF	TGTGCCAGCAGCTTTGTAGCGGGGGGATCCTACGAGCAGTACTTC
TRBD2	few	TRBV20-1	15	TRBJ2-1	CSAHLAAYNHNEQFF	TGCAGTGCTCACCTAGCGGCTTACAATCACAATGAGCAGTTCTTC